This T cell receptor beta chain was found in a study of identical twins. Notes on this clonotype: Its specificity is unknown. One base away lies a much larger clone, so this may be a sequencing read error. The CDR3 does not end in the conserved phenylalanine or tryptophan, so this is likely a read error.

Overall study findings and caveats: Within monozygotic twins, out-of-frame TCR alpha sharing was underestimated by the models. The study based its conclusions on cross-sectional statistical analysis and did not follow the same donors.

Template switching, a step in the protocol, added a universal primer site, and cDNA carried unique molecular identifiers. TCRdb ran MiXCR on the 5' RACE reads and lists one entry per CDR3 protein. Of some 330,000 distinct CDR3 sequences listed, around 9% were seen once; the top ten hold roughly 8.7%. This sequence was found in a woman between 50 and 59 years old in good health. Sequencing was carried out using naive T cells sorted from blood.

CDR3 sequence: CAGVFSYNEQFS. The CDR3 nucleotides are TGCGCCGGGGTCTTTTCCTACAATGAGCAGTTCTCC. The chain recombines TRBV5-1 with TRBJ2-1; D call uncertain. Germline CDR1 reads SGHRS; CDR2 reads YFSETQ. This CDR3 spans 12 amino acids. V was shortened by 10 bases and J by 1 base, with 9 bases between the two germline ends.